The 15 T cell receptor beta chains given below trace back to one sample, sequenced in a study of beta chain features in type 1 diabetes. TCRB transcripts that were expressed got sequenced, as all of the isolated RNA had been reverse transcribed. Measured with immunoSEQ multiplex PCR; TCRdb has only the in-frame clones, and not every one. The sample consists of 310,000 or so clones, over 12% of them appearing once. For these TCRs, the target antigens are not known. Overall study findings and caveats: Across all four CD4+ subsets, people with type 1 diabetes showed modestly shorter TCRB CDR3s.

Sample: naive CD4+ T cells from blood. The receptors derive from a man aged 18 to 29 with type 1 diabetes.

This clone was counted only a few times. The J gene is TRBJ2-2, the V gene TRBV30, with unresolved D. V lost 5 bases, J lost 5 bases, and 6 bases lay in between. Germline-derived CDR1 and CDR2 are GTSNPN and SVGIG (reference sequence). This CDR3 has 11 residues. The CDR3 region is CAWARTGELFF. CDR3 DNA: TGTGCCTGGGCCCGGACCGGGGAGCTGTTTTTT.

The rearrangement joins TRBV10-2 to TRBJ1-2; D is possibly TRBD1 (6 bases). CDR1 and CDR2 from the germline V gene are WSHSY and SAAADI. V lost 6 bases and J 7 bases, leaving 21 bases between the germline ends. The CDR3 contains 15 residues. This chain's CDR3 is CASRNAGAEGFGYTF. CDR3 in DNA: TGCGCCAGCAGGAATGCAGGGGCTGAAGGCTTTGGCTACACCTTC.

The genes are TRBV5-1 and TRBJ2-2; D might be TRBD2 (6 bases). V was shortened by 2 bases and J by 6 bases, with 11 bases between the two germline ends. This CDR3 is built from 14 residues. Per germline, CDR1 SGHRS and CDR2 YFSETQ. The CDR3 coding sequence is TGCGCCAGCAGCTTCTTCAGGGAGGCCGGGGAGCTGTTTTTT. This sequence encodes CASSFFREAGELFF.

CDR3 nucleotides: TGTGCCAGCAGTCTAGCGGCGGGGCGAGCACTGTTTTTT. Its protein is CASSLAAGRALFF. The chain combines TRBV28 with TRBJ1-4; a possible D gene is TRBD1 (5 bases). This CDR3 has 13 residues. V gave up 5 bases and J gave up 13 bases, with 17 bases separating them. Germline CDR1 is MDHEN and CDR2 is SYDVKM.

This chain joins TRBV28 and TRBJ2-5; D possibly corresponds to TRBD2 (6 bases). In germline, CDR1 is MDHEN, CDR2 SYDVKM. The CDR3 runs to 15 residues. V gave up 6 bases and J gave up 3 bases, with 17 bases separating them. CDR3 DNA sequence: TGTGCCAGCAGCCCCGGAGGGAGCGACGAAGAGACCCAGTACTTC. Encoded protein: CASSPGGSDEETQYF.

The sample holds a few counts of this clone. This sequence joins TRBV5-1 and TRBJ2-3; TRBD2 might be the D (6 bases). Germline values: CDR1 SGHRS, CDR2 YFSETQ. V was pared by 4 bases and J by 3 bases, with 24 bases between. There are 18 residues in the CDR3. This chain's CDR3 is CASSPRSVSGGSTDTQYF. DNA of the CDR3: TGCGCCAGCAGCCCCCGCTCTGTCTCTGGGGGGAGTACAGATACGCAGTATTTT.

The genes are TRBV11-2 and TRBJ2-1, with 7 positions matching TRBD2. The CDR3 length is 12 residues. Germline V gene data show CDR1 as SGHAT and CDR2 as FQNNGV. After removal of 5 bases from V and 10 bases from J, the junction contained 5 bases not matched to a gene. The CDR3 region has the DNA TGTGCCAGCAGCCCCCCAGCGGGGGAGCAGTTCTTC. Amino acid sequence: CASSPPAGEQFF.

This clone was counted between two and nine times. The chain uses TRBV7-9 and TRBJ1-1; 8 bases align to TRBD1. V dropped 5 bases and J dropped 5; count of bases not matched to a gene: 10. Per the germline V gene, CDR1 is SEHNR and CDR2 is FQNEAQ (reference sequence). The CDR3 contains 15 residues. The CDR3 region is CASSQPGQGWTEAFF. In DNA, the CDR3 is TGTGCCAGCAGCCAACCCGGACAGGGCTGGACTGAAGCTTTCTTT.

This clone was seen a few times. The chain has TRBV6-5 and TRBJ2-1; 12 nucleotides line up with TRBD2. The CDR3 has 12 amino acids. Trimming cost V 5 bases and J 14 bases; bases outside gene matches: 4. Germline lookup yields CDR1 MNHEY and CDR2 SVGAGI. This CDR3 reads CASSEPSGGEFF. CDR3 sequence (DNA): TGTGCCAGCAGTGAACCTAGCGGGGGGGAGTTCTTC.

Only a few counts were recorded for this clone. The CDR3, as DNA: TGTGCCAGCAGCACCCTCGACAGGGCCCCAGCTTTCTTT. This encodes CASSTLDRAPAFF. The chain carries TRBV9 and TRBJ1-1, with TRBD1 matching over 7 bases. This CDR3 region has 13 residues. CDR1 and CDR2 (germline): SGDLS, YYNGEE. V gave up 4 bases and J gave up 10 bases; unmatched junction bases: 10.

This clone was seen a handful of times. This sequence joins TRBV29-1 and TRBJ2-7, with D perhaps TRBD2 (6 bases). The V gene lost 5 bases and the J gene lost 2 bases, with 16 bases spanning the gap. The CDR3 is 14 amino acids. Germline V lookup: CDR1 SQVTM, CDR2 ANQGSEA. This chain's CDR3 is CSVIRIGGTYEQYF. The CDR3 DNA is TGCAGCGTTATTAGAATCGGGGGAACCTACGAGCAGTACTTC.

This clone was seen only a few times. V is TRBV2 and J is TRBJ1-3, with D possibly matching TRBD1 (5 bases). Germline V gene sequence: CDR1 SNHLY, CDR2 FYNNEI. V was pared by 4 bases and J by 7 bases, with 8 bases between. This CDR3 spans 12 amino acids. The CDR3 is CASSAGLNTIYF. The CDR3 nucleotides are TGTGCCAGCAGTGCGGGACTCAACACCATATATTTT.

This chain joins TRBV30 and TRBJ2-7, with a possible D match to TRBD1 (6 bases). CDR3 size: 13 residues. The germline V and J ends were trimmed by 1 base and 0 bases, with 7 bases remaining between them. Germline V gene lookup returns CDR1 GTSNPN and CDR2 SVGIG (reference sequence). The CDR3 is CAWSEQGSYEQYF. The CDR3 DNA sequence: TGTGCCTGGAGTGAACAGGGCTCCTACGAGCAGTACTTC. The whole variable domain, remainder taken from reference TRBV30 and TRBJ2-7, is SQTIHQWPATLVQPVGSPLSLECTVEGTSNPNLYWYRQAAGRGLQLLFYSVGIGQISSEVPQNLSASRPQDRQFILSSKKLLLSDSGFYLCAWSEQGSYEQYFGPGTRLTVT.

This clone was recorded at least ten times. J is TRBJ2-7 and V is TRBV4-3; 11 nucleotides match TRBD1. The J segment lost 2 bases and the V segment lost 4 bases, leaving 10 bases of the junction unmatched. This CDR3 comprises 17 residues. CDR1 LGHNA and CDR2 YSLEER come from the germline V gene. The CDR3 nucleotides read TGCGCCAGCAGCCTAGAGAGGTTGGGACAGGGGGCCTACGAGCAGTACTTC. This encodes CASSLERLGQGAYEQYF.

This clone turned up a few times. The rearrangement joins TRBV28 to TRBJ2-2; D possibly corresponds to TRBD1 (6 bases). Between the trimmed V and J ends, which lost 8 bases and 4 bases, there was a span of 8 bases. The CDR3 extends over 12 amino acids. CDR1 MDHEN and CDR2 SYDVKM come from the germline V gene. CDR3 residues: CASGDTTGELFF. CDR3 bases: TGTGCCAGCGGGGACACCACCGGGGAGCTGTTTTTT.